The 21 T cell receptor beta chains reported below all come from one sample, sequenced in a study of spatial heterogeneity in lung cancer. A single record per CDR3 protein comes from TCRdb applying MiXCR to the 5' RACE reads. The table lists some 52,000 distinct CDR3 sequences, roughly 7% of them singletons, with approximately 2.9% in the top ten. The time point was: sample taken at primary tumor resection. The authors sequenced whole RNA from tumor, nontumor lung or frozen PBMC without sorting. Specimen: PBMCs, collected at surgery. These receptors were obtained from a female donor with early-stage non-small cell lung cancer.

This clonotype has at least ten counts. The chain joins TRBV6-1 to TRBJ2-7, with a weak D call TRBD2 (7 bases). V dropped 7 bases and J dropped 7 bases, with 14 bases sitting between them. The CDR3 covers 12 residues. Germline V gene sequence: CDR1 MNHNS, CDR2 SASEGT. CDR3: CASKRGAGEQYF. The CDR3 bases are TGTGCCAGCAAACGGGGGGCAGGAGAGCAGTACTTC.

The chain uses TRBV20-1 and TRBJ2-1, with D tentatively TRBD2 (5 bases). Trimming shortened V by 3 bases and J by 2 bases, and 14 bases separated the two germline ends. This CDR3 has 15 residues. Germline V gives CDR1 DFQATT, CDR2 SNEGSKA (reference sequence). CDR3 DNA: TGCAGTGCTAGTTTCCGGACTGGCCCCTACAATGAGCAGTTCTTC. Its protein is CSASFRTGPYNEQFF.

This clonotype was observed many times. The V and J genes are TRBV7-3 and TRBJ2-3, with 7 bases matching TRBD1. J gave up 0 bases and V 2 bases, and 2 bases lay outside the gene matches. CDR1 is SGHTA, CDR2 FQGTGA, per germline. CDR3 size: 15 residues. The CDR3 DNA reads as TGTGCCAGCAGCTTACTGACAGGGAGCACAGATACGCAGTATTTT. Protein product: CASSLLTGSTDTQYF.

There are a few counts of this clonotype. The rearrangement uses TRBV20-1 and TRBJ2-2; TRBD2 is a possible D gene (5 bases). CDR3 length: 14 amino acids. Germline CDR1 reads DFQATT; CDR2 reads SNEGSKA (reference sequence). V lost 5 bases and J 5 bases, leaving 15 bases between the germline ends. The CDR3 protein is CSAFGSRGTGELFF. Written as DNA, the CDR3 is TGCAGTGCTTTCGGGTCCAGAGGGACCGGGGAGCTGTTTTTT.

This clonotype appeared many times. This chain uses TRBV29-1 with TRBJ2-3; 7 nucleotides match TRBD1. From germline, CDR1 is SQVTM and CDR2 ANQGSEA. V lost 3 bases and J lost 0; bases outside the gene matches: 3. The CDR3 spans 14 residues. The CDR3 here is CSVEGTASTDTQYF. CDR3 bases: TGCAGCGTTGAGGGGACAGCAAGCACAGATACGCAGTATTTT.

J is TRBJ2-5 and V is TRBV5-1, with D perhaps assigned TRBD1 or TRBD2 (6 bases each). Trimming removed 1 base from V and 1 base from J, with 11 bases in between. The CDR3 is 15 amino acids. CDR1 and CDR2 (germline): SGHRS, YFSETQ. This CDR3 is CASSLRGATQETQYF. CDR3 in DNA: TGCGCCAGCAGCTTGAGGGGGGCCACCCAAGAGACCCAGTACTTC.

This clonotype has at least ten counts. The chain links TRBV20-1 to TRBJ2-3; tentatively, D is TRBD2 (6 bases). The CDR3 consists of 16 residues. V was trimmed by 5 bases and J by 2 bases, leaving 20 bases between them. Germline lookup yields CDR1 DFQATT and CDR2 SNEGSKA (reference sequence). The DNA of the CDR3 is TGCAGTGCTCCCGGTGCTGGGCGGGGCCTCACAGATACGCAGTATTTT. This sequence encodes CSAPGAGRGLTDTQYF.

This clonotype was recorded many times. The V gene is TRBV10-3, the J gene TRBJ2-1, with D possibly matching TRBD2 (6 bases). The V end was cut by 6 bases, the J end by 0 bases, with 9 bases between. Germline lookup yields CDR1 ENHRY and CDR2 SYGVKD. The CDR3 spans 14 residues. The CDR3 sequence: CAIRPSDSYNEQFF. As DNA, the CDR3 is TGTGCCATCAGGCCTAGCGACTCCTACAATGAGCAGTTCTTC.

This clonotype was detected many times. The chain recombines TRBV6-2 or TRBV6-3 with TRBJ2-7, with 7 nucleotides matching TRBD1. CDR1 MNHEY and CDR2 SVGEGT come from the germline V gene. V lost 2 bases to trimming and J lost 9 bases; unmatched junction nucleotides: 13. The CDR3 is made up of 15 amino acids. The CDR3: CASSYEGQAITRQYF. CDR3 coding DNA: TGTGCCAGCAGTTACGAAGGACAGGCAATCACCCGGCAGTACTTC.

There are many counts of this clonotype. The chain couples TRBV6-2 or TRBV6-3 to TRBJ2-3; either TRBD1 or TRBD2 may supply D (5 bases each). Trimming pared 6 bases from V and 3 bases from J, leaving 19 bases between. The germline gives CDR1 MNHEY, CDR2 SVGEGT. This CDR3 is built from 16 residues. CDR3 sequence reads: CASSLNPGTGTDTQYF. Here the CDR3 DNA reads TGTGCCAGCAGCCTCAATCCGGGGACGGGGACAGATACGCAGTATTTT.

This clonotype showed up just a few times. CDR3 region: CSARAGLNQPQHF. DNA of the CDR3: TGCAGTGCTAGGGCAGGACTCAATCAGCCCCAGCATTTT. This sequence joins TRBV20-1 and TRBJ1-5; D remains ambiguous. The germline V and J ends were trimmed by 3 bases and 3 bases, with 9 bases remaining between them. The CDR3 sequence is 13 residues long. Germline V gene data show CDR1 as DFQATT and CDR2 as SNEGSKA (reference sequence).

The gene calls are TRBV6-5 and TRBJ1-5; possibly TRBD1 for D (5 bases). Germline V gene data show CDR1 as MNHEY and CDR2 as SVGAGI. The V end lost 7 bases, the J end lost 4 bases, and 14 bases lay between the germline ends. The length of the CDR3 is 14 residues. The CDR3 spells CASTTAQGNQPQHF. The CDR3 nucleotides are TGTGCCAGCACCACCGCCCAGGGAAATCAGCCCCAGCATTTT.

This clonotype has at least ten counts. The chain carries TRBV29-1 and TRBJ2-7; 9 bases line up with TRBD1. Looked up from germline, CDR1 is SQVTM and CDR2 is ANQGSEA. V dropped 6 bases and J dropped 1; count of bases not matched to a gene: 10. The length of the CDR3 is 15 residues. The CDR3 DNA sequence: TGCAGCGTCGGTATTACCGACAGGGGGTCCTACGAGCAGTACTTC. Translated, it gives CSVGITDRGSYEQYF.

This clonotype was seen at least ten times. The chain links TRBV4-1 to TRBJ1-3, with 7 bases that match TRBD1. Germline V gene sequence: CDR1 MGHRA, CDR2 YSYEKL. The CDR3 extends over 15 amino acids. V shed 0 bases, J shed 4 bases, and the junction held 3 bases outside the gene matches. The DNA of the CDR3 is TGCGCCAGCAGCCAAGAGGGGACAGCAGGAAACACCATATATTTT. This sequence encodes CASSQEGTAGNTIYF.

This clonotype has at least ten counts. The chain is built from TRBV30 and TRBJ2-1, with 7 bases fitting TRBD1. Germline CDR1 is GTSNPN and CDR2 is SVGIG (reference sequence). The CDR3 is 13 amino acids. V shed 5 bases, J shed 7 bases, and the junction held 8 bases outside the gene matches. The DNA of the CDR3 is TGTGCCTGGGGGGGACAGTTTATTAATGAGCAGTTCTTC. Amino acids: CAWGGQFINEQFF.

The V and J genes are TRBV29-1 and TRBJ2-3, with 9 bases identical to TRBD2. This CDR3 has 15 residues. Trimming took 3 bases from V and 2 from J; bases not matched to a gene: 6. Germline CDR1 and CDR2: SQVTM and ANQGSEA. CDR3 nucleotides: TGCAGCGTTGATGGCCTAGCGGGGAACACAGATACGCAGTATTTT. Translating it yields CSVDGLAGNTDTQYF.

The sample holds many counts of this clonotype. The chain employs TRBV9 and TRBJ2-6; D not resolved. The germline CDR1 and CDR2 sequences are SGDLS and YYNGEE. This CDR3 is built from 15 residues. Trimming stripped 1 base from V and 3 bases from J, with 8 bases between. In DNA form, the CDR3 reads TGTGCCAGCAGCGTACGGTCCAGTGGGGCCAACGTCCTGACTTTC. It yields the protein CASSVRSSGANVLTF.

The chain links TRBV2 to TRBJ2-7; TRBD1 or TRBD2 may be the D gene (5 bases each). Germline assignment: CDR1 SNHLY and CDR2 FYNNEI. There are 15 residues in the CDR3. Trimming shortened V by 2 bases and J by 0 bases, and 11 bases separated the two germline ends. DNA for the CDR3: TGTGCCAGCAGTGAATTCTCTGGGGGCTCCTACGAGCAGTACTTC. Encoded protein: CASSEFSGGSYEQYF.

This clonotype has a count of ten or more. The gene calls are TRBV20-1 and TRBJ1-5; TRBD1 might be the D (6 bases). Trimming removed 6 bases from V and 7 bases from J, with 10 bases in between. Per the germline V gene, CDR1 is DFQATT and CDR2 is SNEGSKA (reference sequence). The CDR3 consists of 11 residues. CDR3 sequence reads: CSAGGTQPQHF. In nucleotides, the CDR3 is TGCAGTGCGGGGGGCACACAGCCCCAGCATTTT.

This clonotype came up many times. This chain connects TRBV30 to TRBJ2-1; possibly TRBD1 or TRBD2 for D (5 bases each). The V gene lost 8 bases and the J gene lost 0 bases, with 14 bases spanning the gap. This CDR3 region has 14 residues. Looked up from germline, CDR1 is GTSNPN and CDR2 is SVGIG (reference sequence). CDR3 residues: CAGKRGSSYNEQFF. As DNA, the CDR3 is TGTGCCGGGAAACGGGGCAGCTCCTACAATGAGCAGTTCTTC.

This clonotype was seen ten or more times. The V call is TRBV4-2, the J call TRBJ2-5; 7 nucleotides agree with TRBD2. The CDR3 totals 14 residues. J gave up 2 bases and V 2 bases, and 2 bases lay outside the gene matches. Germline loops: CDR1 LGHNA, CDR2 YNFKEQ. CDR3 DNA: TGTGCCAGCAGCCAAAGCGGGGAACAAGAGACCCAGTACTTC. As protein: CASSQSGEQETQYF.